A single sample gave rise to the 26 T cell receptor beta chains below, sequenced in a study of blood T cell repertoires in COVID-19. Here immunoSEQ multiplex PCR was the method, and the copy in TCRdb shows in-frame clones only, minus some. Of over 50,000 clones in the sample, about 85% were seen once. Sequenced material: peripheral blood. These receptors all come from a human donor in a cohort sampled during active COVID-19.

The rearrangement joins TRBV2 to TRBJ2-1; 7 bases are a match to TRBD2. The CDR3 consists of 14 residues. The germline V gene has CDR1 SNHLY and CDR2 FYNNEI. V dropped 7 bases and J dropped 7; count of bases not matched to a gene: 10. CDR3 sequence: CASTGTNVLNEQFF. The CDR3 DNA follows: TGTGCCAGCACTGGGACTAACGTTCTGAATGAGCAGTTCTTC.

In its sample, this clone was seen a few times. This chain connects TRBV10-3 to TRBJ1-1, with D hard to call. The CDR3 runs 14 residues. The germline CDR1 and CDR2 sequences are ENHRY and SYGVKD. The germline V and J ends were trimmed by 3 bases and 4 bases, with 12 bases remaining between them. This CDR3 is CAISEIGISTEAFF. Here the CDR3 DNA reads TGTGCCATCAGTGAAATCGGGATATCCACTGAAGCTTTCTTT.

This sequence joins TRBV5-5 and TRBJ2-5; D is unresolved. Trimming shortened V by 4 bases and J by 1 base, and 8 bases separated the two germline ends. The V gene's germline CDR1 is SGHKS and CDR2 YYEKEE (reference sequence). The CDR3 contains 13 residues. The CDR3 region is CASSRYSQETQYF. The CDR3 bases are TGTGCCAGCAGCCGGTACTCCCAAGAGACCCAGTACTTC.

The V call is TRBV29-1, the J call TRBJ2-2; the match to TRBD1 covers 7 bases. Unmatched junction bases numbered 5, after V lost 5 bases and J lost 8 bases. The germline V gene encodes CDR1 SQVTM and CDR2 ANQGSEA. This CDR3 contains 12 residues. CDR3 sequence (DNA): TGCAGCGTTAGCGACAGGGAAGGGGAGCTGTTTTTT. This encodes CSVSDREGELFF.

In its sample, this clone was seen once. The rearrangement uses TRBV7-9 and TRBJ2-1; possible D gene TRBD2, 6 bases. This CDR3 region has 14 residues. Per the germline V gene, CDR1 is SEHNR and CDR2 is FQNEAQ (reference sequence). V was shortened by 0 bases and J by 5 bases, with 8 bases between the two germline ends. CDR3 loop: CASSLAGLHNEQFF. The CDR3 nucleotides are TGTGCCAGCAGCTTAGCGGGACTGCACAATGAGCAGTTCTTC.

V and J are TRBV7-2 and TRBJ2-5; TRBD1 agrees at 7 bases. CDR3 length: 15 residues. Germline lookup yields CDR1 SGHTA and CDR2 FQGNSA. With V trimmed by 0 bases and J by 3 bases, 4 bases remained unmatched. The CDR3 region has the DNA TGTGCCAGCAGCTTAGCCGGGACAGCTAAAGAGACCCAGTACTTC. It encodes CASSLAGTAKETQYF.

V and J are TRBV2 and TRBJ2-6; 10 bases align to TRBD2. Per the germline V gene, CDR1 is SNHLY and CDR2 is FYNNEI. The V segment lost 2 bases and the J segment 2 bases; nucleotides outside the gene matches: 0. This CDR3 has 16 residues. The CDR3 protein is CASSELAGAGANVLTF. CDR3 in DNA: TGTGCCAGCAGTGAACTAGCGGGAGCTGGGGCCAACGTCCTGACTTTC.

This clone has only one observation. The rearrangement uses TRBV4-3 and TRBJ2-2; the D gene is possibly TRBD2 (5 bases). CDR1 and CDR2 (germline): LGHNA, YSLEER. This CDR3 comprises 15 residues. V lost 0 bases and J 5 bases, leaving 10 bases between the germline ends. CDR3 region: CASSQEGRRTGELFF. The CDR3 coding sequence is TGCGCCAGCAGCCAAGAAGGGCGGAGGACCGGGGAGCTGTTTTTT.

This clone was seen only a few times. The chain links TRBV2 to TRBJ2-4, with D hard to call. The CDR3 is made up of 13 amino acids. Germline CDR1 SNHLY, CDR2 FYNNEI. V lost 5 bases, J lost 8 bases, and 13 bases lay in between. This CDR3 reads CASSISITDIQYF. CDR3 in DNA: TGTGCCAGCAGTATCTCGATTACGGACATTCAGTACTTC.

The chain combines TRBV3-1 (or the pseudogene TRBV3-2) with TRBJ1-1, with 7 bases that match TRBD1. Trimming at V came to 2 bases and at J to 9 bases, leaving 15 bases not matched to a gene. Germline loops: CDR1 LGHDT, CDR2 YNNKEL (reference sequence). CDR3 size: 16 residues. CDR3 sequence (DNA): TGTGCCAGCAGCCAAATACTGACAGGGAGTGCCGACAAAGCTTTCTTT. The encoded protein is CASSQILTGSADKAFF.

The V and J genes are TRBV5-1 and TRBJ1-5, with a weak D call TRBD1 (5 bases). CDR1 and CDR2 from the germline V gene are SGHRS and YFSETQ. V was cut by 2 bases and J by 6 bases, with 9 bases left in between. CDR3 size: 13 residues. The CDR3 DNA sequence: TGCGCCAGCAGCTTCGGGGGAAGTCAGCCCCAGCATTTT. Amino acid sequence: CASSFGGSQPQHF.

The gene calls are TRBV28 and TRBJ2-3; 14 positions agree with TRBD2. The germline V gene has CDR1 MDHEN and CDR2 SYDVKM. The CDR3 totals 15 residues. The ends lost 5 bases at V and 4 bases at J; junction bases unmatched: 2. The CDR3 reads CASSGLAGGADTQYF. CDR3 in DNA: TGTGCCAGCAGTGGACTAGCGGGAGGAGCAGATACGCAGTATTTT.

V usage is TRBV28 and J usage is TRBJ1-5; tentatively, D is TRBD1 (6 bases). V was shortened by 3 bases and J by 7 bases, with 16 bases between the two germline ends. This CDR3 is 15 amino acids long. Germline V gene lookup returns CDR1 MDHEN and CDR2 SYDVKM. Here the CDR3 reads CASSFSGAPGQPQHF. The CDR3, as DNA: TGTGCCAGCAGTTTTTCAGGGGCCCCGGGGCAGCCCCAGCATTTT.

This chain connects TRBV29-1 to TRBJ2-7; D gene uncertain. The V and J ends lost 3 bases and 2 bases respectively, with 17 bases between them. CDR1 SQVTM and CDR2 ANQGSEA come from the germline V gene. The CDR3 is 15 amino acids. CDR3 in DNA: TGCAGCGTTGAGTCGCCGAGGTTATTGCCCTACGAGCAGTACTTC. Translating it yields CSVESPRLLPYEQYF.

V usage is TRBV7-2 and J usage is TRBJ1-6, with D maybe TRBD1 (5 bases). Germline V gene sequence: CDR1 SGHTA, CDR2 FQGNSA. V gave up 5 bases and J gave up 7 bases, with 15 bases separating them. There are 15 residues in the CDR3. The CDR3 nucleotides read TGTGCCAGCAGCCCCCAGACAGAAAGGAATTCACCCCTCCACTTT. This translates into CASSPQTERNSPLHF.

This clone was detected once. The chain links TRBV9 to TRBJ1-2, with a weak D call TRBD1 (5 bases). CDR1 and CDR2 (germline): SGDLS, YYNGEE. This CDR3 region has 17 residues. V was trimmed by 4 bases and J by 6 bases, leaving 25 bases between them. This CDR3 is CASSPPAGVGGGNGYTF. The CDR3 nucleotides read TGTGCCAGCAGCCCGCCGGCCGGTGTGGGCGGGGGAAATGGCTACACCTTC.

This clone has just a few counts. The gene calls are TRBV6-1 and TRBJ2-7; 7 bases agree with TRBD2. Trimming took 3 bases from V and 3 from J; bases not matched to a gene: 5. Per germline, CDR1 MNHNS and CDR2 SASEGT. The CDR3 runs 14 residues. CDR3 region: CASSEGSGVYEQYF. CDR3 in DNA: TGTGCCAGCAGTGAGGGGAGCGGGGTCTACGAGCAGTACTTC.

This clone was detected only once. The chain carries TRBV2 and TRBJ2-6; a weak D match, TRBD1 (5 bases). The V gene lost 7 bases and the J gene lost 0 bases, with 16 bases spanning the gap. The germline V gene encodes CDR1 SNHLY and CDR2 FYNNEI. This CDR3 has 17 residues. The CDR3 reads CASKQALLFSGANVLTF. For the CDR3, the DNA is TGTGCCAGCAAACAGGCCTTACTCTTCTCTGGGGCCAACGTCCTGACTTTC.

Details on this clone: At the DNA level, this CDR3 is encoded by other sequences in the same sample as well. This chain connects TRBV28 to TRBJ2-6; D is uncertain. Deletions cut 2 bases from V and 4 bases from J, with 9 bases between. Germline V gene data show CDR1 as MDHEN and CDR2 as SYDVKM. CDR3 length: 15 residues. CDR3 coding DNA: TGTGCCAGCAGTTTAGGAGCCTCCGGGGCCAACGTCCTGACTTTC. Translating gives CASSLGASGANVLTF.

This clone was picked up many times. The gene calls are TRBV7-9 and TRBJ2-2; tentative D call: TRBD2 (6 bases). Trimming removed 3 bases at V and 4 bases at J, with 12 bases between. The germline V gene has CDR1 SEHNR and CDR2 FQNEAQ (reference sequence). The length of the CDR3 is 15 residues. The CDR3 DNA reads as TGTGCCAGCAGCTTGCGGAGGGCCGCCACCGGGGAGCTGTTTTTT. Protein sequence: CASSLRRAATGELFF.

The chain carries TRBV11-3 and TRBJ2-7, with 7 bases that match TRBD1. Looked up from germline, CDR1 is SGHNT and CDR2 is YENEEA. V trimming: 5 bases; J trimming: 1 base; junction bases outside the gene matches: 5. The CDR3 totals 14 residues. The CDR3 bases are TGTGCCAGCAGCCCCCAGGGGGAATCCTACGAGCAGTACTTC. Translation gives CASSPQGESYEQYF.

This rearrangement joins TRBV7-2 to TRBJ1-1; 7 bases align to TRBD1. The V gene's germline CDR1 is SGHTA and CDR2 FQGNSA. Germline trimming cut 1 base from V and 0 bases from J; bases unmatched to any gene: 2. The CDR3 contains 15 residues. The CDR3 sequence: CASSLVGQMNTEAFF. CDR3 DNA sequence: TGTGCCAGCAGCTTAGTGGGACAGATGAACACTGAAGCTTTCTTT.

The chain has TRBV28 and TRBJ2-1, with a tentative D call TRBD2 (6 bases). V lost 6 bases to trimming and J lost 2 bases, with 14 bases between them. The CDR3 loop spans 15 amino acids. Germline assignment: CDR1 MDHEN and CDR2 SYDVKM. This chain's CDR3 is CASRTAGRTYNEQFF. DNA of the CDR3: TGTGCCAGCAGAACTGCCGGGAGAACCTACAATGAGCAGTTCTTC.

This clone appeared a single time. V gene TRBV6-5 combines with J gene TRBJ1-2; 7 bases map to TRBD1. The germline gives CDR1 MNHEY, CDR2 SVGAGI. V lost 5 bases, J lost 8 bases, and 14 bases stayed unmatched. This CDR3 region has 15 residues. In DNA form, the CDR3 reads TGTGCCAGCAGTCCCAACAGGGGTCCCCATCTCGGCTACACCTTC. It is translated as CASSPNRGPHLGYTF.

The chain uses TRBV5-1 and TRBJ2-1, with 7 positions matching TRBD2. CDR1 is SGHRS, CDR2 YFSETQ, per germline. The CDR3 is 15 amino acids. V lost 7 bases, J lost 2 bases, and 9 bases stayed unmatched. The CDR3 coding sequence is TGCGCCAGCGCCCTGGGGGGGAGCACCTACAATGAGCAGTTCTTC. Its translation is CASALGGSTYNEQFF. The whole variable domain, remainder taken from reference TRBV5-1 and TRBJ2-1, is KAGVTQTPRYLIKTRGQQVTLSCSPISGHRSVSWYQQTPGQGLQFLFEYFSETQRNKGNFPGRFSGRQFSNSRSEMNVSTLELGDSALYLCASALGGSTYNEQFFGPGTRLTVL.

The V gene is TRBV11-2, the J gene TRBJ2-7; TRBD1 matches 7 bases. Germline values: CDR1 SGHAT, CDR2 FQNNGV. This CDR3 comprises 14 residues. The junction had 3 bases not matched to a gene; V was cut back by 1 base and J by 3 bases. The CDR3 region is CASSLGQGFYEQYF. In DNA form, the CDR3 reads TGTGCCAGCAGCTTAGGACAGGGTTTCTACGAGCAGTACTTC.